This T cell receptor (beta chain) was identified during a study of tumor-infiltrating lymphocytes in localized non-small cell lung cancer. Sequencing used immunoSEQ multiplex PCR; TCRdb keeps in-frame clones, though not all of them. The data hold about 5,500 clones, with around 80% observed a single time. The receptor comes from a human donor with non-small cell lung cancer. The sample was lung tumor tissue.

CDR3 sequence: CASSDPGTDNEKLFF. For the CDR3, the DNA is TGTGCCAGCAGTGACCCTGGGACAGATAATGAAAAACTGTTTTTT. The chain joins TRBV25-1 to TRBJ1-4, with TRBD1 matching over 7 bases. The germline V gene has CDR1 MGHDK and CDR2 SYGVNS. The ends lost 3 bases at V and 4 bases at J; junction bases unmatched: 5. The CDR3 covers 15 residues.